A single sample gave rise to the 13 T cell receptor beta chains below, sequenced in a study of cytomegalovirus exposure and HLA in healthy donors (dated by TCRdb to 2017 to 2019). Library construction relied on the immunoSEQ multiplex PCR assay. The multiplex PCR relied on a mix of 60 forward primers for TCR Vbeta segments and 13 reverse primers for TCR Jbeta segments. Not all clones reach the TCRdb copy of this immuneACCESS table, which keeps in-frame sequences only. Checked studies attribute under half of the gap to unresolved V genes and leave the rest unexplained. The sample has approximately 110,000 clones on record, more than 65% of them singletons. The ten largest clones take up under 4% of the sample. The sample was PBMCs. The source is a man aged 25 to 40 in good health and CMV-seronegative.

The chain has TRBV15 and TRBJ1-1; D possibly corresponds to TRBD1 (5 bases). Germline CDR1 LNHNV, CDR2 YYDKDF (reference sequence). The CDR3 spans 14 residues. V lost 2 bases and J lost 0, with 7 bases in between. CDR3 coding DNA: TGTGCCACCAGCAGACAGGGTATGAACACTGAAGCTTTCTTT. The encoded protein is CATSRQGMNTEAFF.

This chain links TRBV2 with TRBJ2-1; 9 bases are a match to TRBD1. In germline, CDR1 is SNHLY, CDR2 FYNNEI. The CDR3 has 12 residues. V was clipped by 9 bases and J by 10 bases; unmatched bases: 7. CDR3 nucleotides: TGTGCCAGTGACCGGGACAGGGCCGAGCAGTTCTTC. This encodes CASDRDRAEQFF. Combining the CDR3 with reference TRBV2 and TRBJ2-1 gives the whole variable domain EPEVTQTPSHQVTQMGQEVILRCVPISNHLYFYWYRQILGQKVEFLVSFYNNEISEKSEIFDDQFSVERPDGSNFTLKIRSTKLEDSAMYFCASDRDRAEQFFGPGTRLTVL.

This clone has only a few counts. The chain carries TRBV5-4 and TRBJ1-1; 7 bases line up with TRBD1. The CDR3 has 16 amino acids. CDR1 is SGHNT and CDR2 is YYREEE in the germline V gene (reference sequence). Trimming took 0 bases from V and 1 from J; bases not matched to a gene: 6. CDR3 coding DNA: TGTGCCAGCAGCTTGGGAGGGGACAGTAAGAACACTGAAGCTTTCTTT. Protein: CASSLGGDSKNTEAFF.

The chain employs TRBV29-1 and TRBJ1-1; 7 bases are shared with TRBD1. CDR3 length: 12 amino acids. J lost 3 bases, V lost 8 bases, and 6 bases had no gene match. Germline V lookup: CDR1 SQVTM, CDR2 ANQGSEA. The CDR3 coding sequence is TGCAGCACTTCAGGGGGTTACACTGAAGCTTTCTTT. Protein sequence: CSTSGGYTEAFF.

By share, this clone counts as medium-sized (0.01 to 0.1%). V and J are TRBV4-2 and TRBJ1-1, with 9 bases identical to TRBD1. This CDR3 is built from 16 residues. The germline gives CDR1 LGHNA, CDR2 YNFKEQ. The J segment lost 5 bases and the V segment lost 3 bases, leaving 10 bases of the junction unmatched. CDR3: CASSHPEGQGGTEAFF. DNA of the CDR3: TGTGCCAGCAGCCACCCCGAGGGACAGGGAGGGACTGAAGCTTTCTTT.

This clone was observed a single time. The J gene is TRBJ2-7, the V gene TRBV7-3, with TRBD2 matching 13 bases. The CDR3 is made up of 18 amino acids. V dropped 1 base and J dropped 4; count of bases not matched to a gene: 10. CDR1 is SGHTA, CDR2 FQGTGA, per germline. CDR3 sequence reads: CASSLIPGGTSGKYEQYF. The CDR3 DNA is TGTGCCAGCAGCTTAATACCGGGGGGGACTAGCGGGAAATACGAGCAGTACTTC.

The chain has TRBV4-2 and TRBJ1-5; D is unclear. Germline V lookup: CDR1 LGHNA, CDR2 YNFKEQ. V was pared by 0 bases and J by 7 bases, with 10 bases between. The CDR3 spans 14 residues. The CDR3 reads CASSQDPGRQPQHF. As DNA, the CDR3 is TGTGCCAGCAGCCAAGATCCCGGGAGACAGCCCCAGCATTTT.

The CDR3 coding sequence is TGTGCCAGCAGCTCCCGCGGGGGTATCATCAATCAGCCCCAGCATTTT. It translates to CASSSRGGIINQPQHF. J is TRBJ1-5 and V is TRBV12-1. TRBV12-1 is a listed pseudogene. The CDR3 runs to 16 residues.

Details on this clone: One end of the junction varies from germline; a read error may be responsible. This chain joins TRBV2 and TRBJ2-7; 9 positions agree with TRBD2. In germline, CDR1 is SNHLY, CDR2 FYNNEI. The CDR3 runs 16 residues. CDR3: CASREGGGLATYEQYF. DNA for the CDR3: TGTGCCAGCAGAGAAGGTGGGGGACTAGCTACGTACGAGCAGTACTTC.

The chain couples TRBV7-2 to TRBJ2-7, with 7 bases fitting TRBD2. Germline V lookup: CDR1 SGHTA, CDR2 FQGNSA. V gave up 1 base and J gave up 3 bases; unmatched junction bases: 3. This CDR3 region has 14 residues. The CDR3 DNA reads as TGTGCCAGCAGCTTAGGTTCTAGCGGCTACGAGCAGTACTTC. The encoded protein is CASSLGSSGYEQYF.

This rearrangement joins TRBV5-1 to TRBJ1-5, with D possibly matching TRBD1 (6 bases). Trimming pared 5 bases from V and 0 bases from J, leaving 12 bases between. CDR1 and CDR2 from the germline V gene are SGHRS and YFSETQ. This CDR3 comprises 15 residues. CDR3 region: CASRSGANSNQPQHF. The CDR3 DNA sequence: TGCGCCAGCAGGTCAGGGGCTAATAGCAATCAGCCCCAGCATTTT.

Only a few counts were recorded for this clone. The chain recombines TRBV27 with TRBJ2-3; 7 bases match TRBD1. With 5 bases clipped from V and 2 bases from J, the junction kept 4 bases outside the gene matches. The germline CDR1 and CDR2 sequences are MNHEY and SMNVEV (reference sequence). The CDR3 sequence is 14 residues long. CDR3 coding DNA: TGTGCCAGCAGTCCACAGGGGTACACAGATACGCAGTATTTT. It specifies CASSPQGYTDTQYF.

This clone was counted only a few times. DNA of the CDR3: TGTGCCAGCAGTGCCCGACAGGGACCCTACGAGCAGTACTTC. Protein sequence: CASSARQGPYEQYF. The chain couples TRBV6-6 to TRBJ2-7, with 7 bases matching TRBD1. Germline V lookup: CDR1 MNHNY, CDR2 SVGAGI (reference sequence). The CDR3 runs 14 residues. With V trimmed by 5 bases and J by 2 bases, 6 bases remained unmatched.